This T cell receptor beta chain was identified in a study of glioma-infiltrating T cells after dendritic cell vaccination. Sequencing was performed with immunoSEQ multiplex PCR; in TCRdb, only in-frame clones are kept and a portion is missing. The top ten clones hold 6.8% of a sample with almost 90,000 clones, roughly four fifths of them seen once. Specified time point: after dendritic cell vaccination, including at tumor progression/relapse. Blood PBMC samples: pre-vaccination, two weeks post third vaccination, and at tumor progression. Details on this clone: Other nucleotide sequences in the sample specify the same CDR3.

This CDR3 contains 13 residues. Germline V lookup: CDR1 KGHSH, CDR2 LQKENI. V gave up 3 bases and J gave up 4 bases, with 7 bases separating them. The sequencing here drew on blood, taken after dendritic cell vaccination. The receptor's source is a human donor with glioblastoma. V and J are TRBV18 and TRBJ1-5; a weak D match, TRBD1 (5 bases). The CDR3 DNA is TGTGCCAGCTCACCCGGACAAAATCAGCCCCAGCATTTT. It specifies CASSPGQNQPQHF.